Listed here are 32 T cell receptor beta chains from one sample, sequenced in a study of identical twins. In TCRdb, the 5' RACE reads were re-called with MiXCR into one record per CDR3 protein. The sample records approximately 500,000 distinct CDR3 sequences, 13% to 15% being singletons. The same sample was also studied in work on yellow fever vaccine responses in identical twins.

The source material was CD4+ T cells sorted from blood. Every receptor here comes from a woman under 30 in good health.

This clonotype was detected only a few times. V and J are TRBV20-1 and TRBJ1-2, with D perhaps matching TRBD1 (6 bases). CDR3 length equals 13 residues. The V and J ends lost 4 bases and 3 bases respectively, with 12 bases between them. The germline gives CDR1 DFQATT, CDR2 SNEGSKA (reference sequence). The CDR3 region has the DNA TGCAGTGCTACCTTCGGGGGCTACTATGGCTACACCTTC. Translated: CSATFGGYYGYTF.

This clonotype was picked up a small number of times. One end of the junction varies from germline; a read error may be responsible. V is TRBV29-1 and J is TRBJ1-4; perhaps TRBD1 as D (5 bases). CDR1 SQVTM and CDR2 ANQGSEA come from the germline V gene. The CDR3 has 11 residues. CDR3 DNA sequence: TGCAGCGTGGGGACTAAGGAAAAACTGTTTTTT. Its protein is CSVGTKEKLFF.

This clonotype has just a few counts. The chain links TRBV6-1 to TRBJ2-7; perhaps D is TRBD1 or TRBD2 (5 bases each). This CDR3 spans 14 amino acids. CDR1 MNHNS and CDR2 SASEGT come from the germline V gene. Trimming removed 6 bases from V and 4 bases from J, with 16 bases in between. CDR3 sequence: CASRTGTGLYEQYF. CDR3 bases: TGTGCCAGCAGAACCGGGACGGGATTATACGAGCAGTACTTC.

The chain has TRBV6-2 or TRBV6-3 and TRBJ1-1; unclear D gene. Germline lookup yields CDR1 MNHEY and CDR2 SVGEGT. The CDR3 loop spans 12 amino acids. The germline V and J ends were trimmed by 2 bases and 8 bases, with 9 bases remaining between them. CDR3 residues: CASSYRRGEAFF. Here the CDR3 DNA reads TGTGCCAGCAGTTACCGACGGGGAGAAGCTTTCTTT.

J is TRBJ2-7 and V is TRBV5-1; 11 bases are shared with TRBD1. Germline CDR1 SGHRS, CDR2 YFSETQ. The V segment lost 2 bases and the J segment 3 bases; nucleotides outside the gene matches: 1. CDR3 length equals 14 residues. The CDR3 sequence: CASSFGTGGYEQYF. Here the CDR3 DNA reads TGCGCCAGCAGCTTCGGGACAGGGGGCTACGAGCAGTACTTC.

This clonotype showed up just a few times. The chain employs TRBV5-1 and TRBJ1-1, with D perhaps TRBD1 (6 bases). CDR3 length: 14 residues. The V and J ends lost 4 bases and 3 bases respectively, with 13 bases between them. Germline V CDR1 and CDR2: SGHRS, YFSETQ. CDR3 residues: CASSATGTDTEAFF. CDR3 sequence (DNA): TGCGCCAGCAGCGCTACAGGGACTGACACTGAAGCTTTCTTT.

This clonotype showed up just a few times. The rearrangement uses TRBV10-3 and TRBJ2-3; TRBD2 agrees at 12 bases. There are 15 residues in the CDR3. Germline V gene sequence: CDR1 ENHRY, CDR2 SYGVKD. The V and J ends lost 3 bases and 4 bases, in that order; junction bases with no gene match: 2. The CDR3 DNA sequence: TGTGCCATCAGTGACCCTAGCGGGAGGGCAGATACGCAGTATTTT. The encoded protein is CAISDPSGRADTQYF.

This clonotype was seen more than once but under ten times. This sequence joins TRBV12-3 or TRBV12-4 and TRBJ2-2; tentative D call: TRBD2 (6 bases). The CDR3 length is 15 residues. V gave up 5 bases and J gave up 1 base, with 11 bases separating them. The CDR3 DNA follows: TGTGCCAGCAGTGAGGGGACTTTGAACACCGGGGAGCTGTTTTTT. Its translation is CASSEGTLNTGELFF.

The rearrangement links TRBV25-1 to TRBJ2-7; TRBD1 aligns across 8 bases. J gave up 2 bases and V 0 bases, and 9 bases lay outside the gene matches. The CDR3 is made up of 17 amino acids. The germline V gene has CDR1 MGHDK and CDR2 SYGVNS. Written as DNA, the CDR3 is TGTGCCAGCAGTGAATATGACGGGACAGGTTTACCCTACGAGCAGTACTTC. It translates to CASSEYDGTGLPYEQYF.

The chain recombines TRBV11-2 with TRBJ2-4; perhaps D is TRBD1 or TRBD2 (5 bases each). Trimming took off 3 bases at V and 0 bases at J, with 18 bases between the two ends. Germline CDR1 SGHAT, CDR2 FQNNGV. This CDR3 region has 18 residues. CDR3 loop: CASSFEGLTQSAKNIQYF. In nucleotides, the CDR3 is TGTGCCAGCAGCTTTGAGGGGCTAACGCAGTCAGCCAAAAACATTCAGTACTTC.

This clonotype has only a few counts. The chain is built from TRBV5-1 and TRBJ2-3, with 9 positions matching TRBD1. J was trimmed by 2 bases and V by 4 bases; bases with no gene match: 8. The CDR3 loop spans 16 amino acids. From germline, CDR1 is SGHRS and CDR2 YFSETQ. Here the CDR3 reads CASSTSGTGNTDTQYF. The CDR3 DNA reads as TGCGCCAGCAGCACTTCCGGGACAGGGAACACAGATACGCAGTATTTT. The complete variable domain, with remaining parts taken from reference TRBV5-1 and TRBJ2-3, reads KAGVTQTPRYLIKTRGQQVTLSCSPISGHRSVSWYQQTPGQGLQFLFEYFSETQRNKGNFPGRFSGRQFSNSRSEMNVSTLELGDSALYLCASSTSGTGNTDTQYFGPGTRLTVL.

The CDR3 DNA sequence: TGTGCCACCAGTGATCCCCCGACTAGCGGGAGAGGAGAGACCCAGTACTTC. It yields the protein CATSDPPTSGRGETQYF. The chain has TRBV24-1 and TRBJ2-5, with 12 bases fitting TRBD2. The germline gives CDR1 KGHDR, CDR2 SFDVKD. The trim removed 3 bases at V and 4 bases at J, leaving 8 bases unmatched. The CDR3 extends over 17 amino acids.

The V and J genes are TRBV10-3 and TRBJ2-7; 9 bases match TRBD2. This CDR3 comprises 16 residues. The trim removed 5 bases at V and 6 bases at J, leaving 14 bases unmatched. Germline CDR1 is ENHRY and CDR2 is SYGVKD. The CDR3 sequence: CAISFLAGDALFEQYF. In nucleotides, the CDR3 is TGTGCCATCAGTTTTTTAGCGGGAGACGCGCTCTTCGAGCAGTACTTC.

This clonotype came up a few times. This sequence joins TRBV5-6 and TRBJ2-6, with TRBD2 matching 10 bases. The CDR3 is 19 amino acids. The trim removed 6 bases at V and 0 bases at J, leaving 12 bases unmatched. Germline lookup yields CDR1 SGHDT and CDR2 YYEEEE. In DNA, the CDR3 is TGTGCCAGCACCCCGGGGGTAGCGGGGGGTAGCTCTGGGGCCAACGTCCTGACTTTC. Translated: CASTPGVAGGSSGANVLTF.

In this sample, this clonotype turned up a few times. In DNA, the CDR3 is TGCAGTGCTAGGCCGGGACTAGCTCGTAACAATGAGCAGTTCTTC. Translating it yields CSARPGLARNNEQFF. The chain couples TRBV20-1 to TRBJ2-1; 9 bases line up with TRBD2. The CDR3 spans 15 residues. Germline V lookup: CDR1 DFQATT, CDR2 SNEGSKA (reference sequence). Trimming removed 3 bases from V and 5 bases from J; junction bases left unmatched: 8.

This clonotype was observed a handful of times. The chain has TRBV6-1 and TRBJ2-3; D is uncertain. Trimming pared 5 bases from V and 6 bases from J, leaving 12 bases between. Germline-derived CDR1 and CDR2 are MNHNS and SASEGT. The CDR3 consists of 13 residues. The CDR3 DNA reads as TGTGCCAGCAGTACCCGGACCCCGGATACGCAGTATTTT. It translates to CASSTRTPDTQYF.

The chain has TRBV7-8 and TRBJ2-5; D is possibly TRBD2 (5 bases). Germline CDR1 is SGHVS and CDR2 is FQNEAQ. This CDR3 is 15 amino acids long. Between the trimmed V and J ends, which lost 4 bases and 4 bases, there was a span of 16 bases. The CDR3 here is CASSSNGKSGETQYF. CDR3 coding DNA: TGTGCCAGCAGCTCAAACGGGAAATCAGGAGAGACCCAGTACTTC.

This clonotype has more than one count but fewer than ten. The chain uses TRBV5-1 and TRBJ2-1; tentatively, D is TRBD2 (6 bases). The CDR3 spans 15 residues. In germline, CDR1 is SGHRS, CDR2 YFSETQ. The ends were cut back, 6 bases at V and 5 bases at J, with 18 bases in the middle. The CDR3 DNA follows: TGCGCCAGCATGGTGGCGGGATTAAGGGACAATGAGCAGTTCTTC. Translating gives CASMVAGLRDNEQFF.

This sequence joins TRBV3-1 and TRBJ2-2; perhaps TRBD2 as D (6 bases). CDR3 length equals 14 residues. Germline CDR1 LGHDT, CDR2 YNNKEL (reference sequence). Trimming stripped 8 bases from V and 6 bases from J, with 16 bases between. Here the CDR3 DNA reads TGTGCCAGCGCCCCCTCCGGGGGACCCGGGGAGCTGTTTTTT. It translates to CASAPSGGPGELFF.

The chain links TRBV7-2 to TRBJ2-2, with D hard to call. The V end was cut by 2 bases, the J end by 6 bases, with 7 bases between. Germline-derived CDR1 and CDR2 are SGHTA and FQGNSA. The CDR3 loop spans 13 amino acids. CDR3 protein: CASSLKGAGELFF. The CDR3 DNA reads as TGTGCCAGCAGCTTAAAGGGTGCCGGGGAGCTGTTTTTT.

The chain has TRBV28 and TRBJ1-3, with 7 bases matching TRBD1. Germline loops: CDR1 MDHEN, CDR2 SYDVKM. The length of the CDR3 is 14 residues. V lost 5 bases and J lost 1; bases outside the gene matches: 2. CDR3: CASSAGGSGNTIYF. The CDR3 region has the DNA TGTGCCAGCAGTGCAGGGGGATCTGGAAACACCATATATTTT.

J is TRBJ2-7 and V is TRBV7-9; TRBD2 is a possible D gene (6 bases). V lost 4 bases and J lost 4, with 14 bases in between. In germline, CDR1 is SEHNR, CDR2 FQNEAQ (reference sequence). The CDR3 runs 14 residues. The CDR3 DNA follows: TGTGCCAGCAGCTCTGGTAGCGGAGAGTACGAGCAGTACTTC. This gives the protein CASSSGSGEYEQYF. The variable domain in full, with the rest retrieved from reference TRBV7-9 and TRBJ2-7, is DTGVSQNPRHKITKRGQNVTFRCDPISEHNRLYWYRQTLGQGPEFLTYFQNEAQLEKSRLLSDRFSAERPKGSFSTLEIQRTEQGDSAMYLCASSSGSGEYEQYFGPGTRLTVT.

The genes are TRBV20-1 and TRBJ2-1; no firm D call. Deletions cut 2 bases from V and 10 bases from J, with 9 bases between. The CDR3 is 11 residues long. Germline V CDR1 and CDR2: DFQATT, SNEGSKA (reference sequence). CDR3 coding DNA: TGCAGTGCTAGACCCCCTCGGGAGCAGTTCTTC. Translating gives CSARPPREQFF.

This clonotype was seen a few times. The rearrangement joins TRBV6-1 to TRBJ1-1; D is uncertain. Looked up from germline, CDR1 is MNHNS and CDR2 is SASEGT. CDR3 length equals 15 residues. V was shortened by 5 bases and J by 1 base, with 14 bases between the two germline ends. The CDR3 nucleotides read TGTGCCAGCAGTCAAGATCTCCGGGGGAACACTGAAGCTTTCTTT. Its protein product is CASSQDLRGNTEAFF.

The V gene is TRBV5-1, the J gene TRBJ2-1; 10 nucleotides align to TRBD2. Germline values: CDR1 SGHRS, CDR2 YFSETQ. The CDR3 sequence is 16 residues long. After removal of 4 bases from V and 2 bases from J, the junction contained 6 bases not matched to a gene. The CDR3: CASSPAGTSAYNEQFF. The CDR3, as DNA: TGCGCCAGCAGCCCGGCCGGGACTAGCGCCTACAATGAGCAGTTCTTC. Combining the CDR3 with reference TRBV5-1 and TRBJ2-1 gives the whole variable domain KAGVTQTPRYLIKTRGQQVTLSCSPISGHRSVSWYQQTPGQGLQFLFEYFSETQRNKGNFPGRFSGRQFSNSRSEMNVSTLELGDSALYLCASSPAGTSAYNEQFFGPGTRLTVL.

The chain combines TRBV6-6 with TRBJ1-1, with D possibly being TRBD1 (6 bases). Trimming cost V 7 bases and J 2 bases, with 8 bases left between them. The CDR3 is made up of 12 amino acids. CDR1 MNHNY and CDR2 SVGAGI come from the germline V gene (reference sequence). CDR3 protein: CASMGHNTEAFF. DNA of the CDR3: TGTGCCAGCATGGGACACAACACTGAAGCTTTCTTT.

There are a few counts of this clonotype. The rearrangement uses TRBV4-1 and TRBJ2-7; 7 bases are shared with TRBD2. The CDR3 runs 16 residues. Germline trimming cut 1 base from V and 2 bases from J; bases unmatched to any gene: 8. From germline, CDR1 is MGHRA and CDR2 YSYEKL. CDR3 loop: CASSQVLSSGAYEQYF. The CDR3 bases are TGCGCCAGCAGCCAAGTTCTTTCTAGCGGCGCCTACGAGCAGTACTTC.

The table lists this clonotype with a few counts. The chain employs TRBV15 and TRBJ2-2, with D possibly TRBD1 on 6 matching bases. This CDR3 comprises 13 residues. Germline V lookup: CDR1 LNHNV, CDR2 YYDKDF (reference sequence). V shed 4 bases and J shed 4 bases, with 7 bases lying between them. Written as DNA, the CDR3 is TGTGCCACCAGCAACAGGGTCACCGGGGAGCTGTTTTTT. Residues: CATSNRVTGELFF.

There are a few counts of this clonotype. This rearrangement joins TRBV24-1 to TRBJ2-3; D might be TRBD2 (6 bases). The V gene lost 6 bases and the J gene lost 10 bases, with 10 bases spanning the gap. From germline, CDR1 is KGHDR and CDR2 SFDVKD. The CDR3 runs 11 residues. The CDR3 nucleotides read TGTGCCACCAGTTGGGGGACTTCGCAGTATTTT. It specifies CATSWGTSQYF.

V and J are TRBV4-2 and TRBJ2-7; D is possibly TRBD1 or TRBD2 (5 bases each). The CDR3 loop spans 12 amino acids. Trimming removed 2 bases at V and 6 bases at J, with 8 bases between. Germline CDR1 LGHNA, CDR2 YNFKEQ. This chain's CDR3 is CASSQPGTEQYF. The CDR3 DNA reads TGTGCCAGCAGCCAACCCGGGACCGAGCAGTACTTC.

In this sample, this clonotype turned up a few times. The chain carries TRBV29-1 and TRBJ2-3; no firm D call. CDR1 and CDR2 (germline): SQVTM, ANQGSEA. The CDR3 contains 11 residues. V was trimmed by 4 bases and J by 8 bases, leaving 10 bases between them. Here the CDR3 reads CSVAGGPTQYF. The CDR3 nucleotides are TGCAGCGTTGCGGGCGGTCCTACGCAGTATTTT.

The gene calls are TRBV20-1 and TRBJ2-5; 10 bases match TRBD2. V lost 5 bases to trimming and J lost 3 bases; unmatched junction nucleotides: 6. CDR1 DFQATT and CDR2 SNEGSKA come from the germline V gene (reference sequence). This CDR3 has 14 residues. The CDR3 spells CSASLAGVKETQYF. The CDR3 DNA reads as TGCAGTGCTTCCCTAGCGGGGGTCAAAGAGACCCAGTACTTC.